This passage covers 25 T cell receptor beta chains from one sample sequenced in a study of T cell responses to AZD1222 COVID-19 vaccine. The assay was immunoSEQ multiplex PCR, and TCRdb's table has in-frame clones only and misses some. This sample has about 160,000 clones, with around nine tenths found just once. The specimen comprised peripheral blood, sampled on day 0 of AZD1222 vaccination. These receptors were collected from an adult in good health.

This sequence joins TRBV9 and TRBJ1-1, with D unclear. Germline CDR1 SGDLS, CDR2 YYNGEE. This CDR3 spans 14 amino acids. The ends were cut back, 4 bases at V and 4 bases at J, with 14 bases in the middle. The CDR3 here is CASSTGPSSTEAFF. In DNA form, the CDR3 reads TGTGCCAGCAGCACTGGACCCTCGAGCACTGAAGCTTTCTTT.

The chain couples TRBV19 to TRBJ1-1; D is uncertain. V dropped 8 bases and J dropped 0 bases, with 16 bases sitting between them. Germline assignment: CDR1 LNHDA and CDR2 SQIVND (reference sequence). This CDR3 spans 15 amino acids. The CDR3 nucleotides read TGTGCCAGTTCGACACTCCCGAACATGAACACTGAAGCTTTCTTT. It codes for CASSTLPNMNTEAFF.

The chain combines TRBV5-6 with TRBJ1-2; 12 nucleotides align to TRBD1. CDR1 SGHDT and CDR2 YYEEEE come from the germline V gene. The CDR3 sequence is 14 residues long. V was pared by 3 bases and J by 6 bases, with 3 bases of the junction left unmatched. CDR3 DNA: TGTGCCAGCAGCTGGGGACAGGGGGCACATGGCTACACCTTC. Amino acids: CASSWGQGAHGYTF.

The chain recombines TRBV4-3 with TRBJ2-7; D not certain. Germline V gene data show CDR1 as LGHNA and CDR2 as YSLEER. V gave up 0 bases and J gave up 6 bases, with 12 bases separating them. This CDR3 has 14 residues. The CDR3 loop reads CASSQERHLGEQYF. The CDR3 DNA reads as TGCGCCAGCAGCCAAGAAAGGCATCTAGGCGAGCAGTACTTC.

This chain connects TRBV15 to TRBJ2-7; D not resolved. This CDR3 contains 12 residues. V was pared by 0 bases and J by 6 bases, with 6 bases between. CDR1 LNHNV and CDR2 YYDKDF come from the germline V gene (reference sequence). In nucleotides, the CDR3 is TGTGCCACCAGCAGAGAGGCCGGCGAGCAGTACTTC. It is translated as CATSREAGEQYF. Full variable domain (remainder filled in from reference TRBV15 and TRBJ2-7): DAMVIQNPRYQVTQFGKPVTLSCSQTLNHNVMYWYQQKSSQAPKLLFHYYDKDFNNEADTPDNFQSRRPNTSFCFLDIRSPGLGDTAMYLCATSREAGEQYFGPGTRLTVT.

This clone was observed a few times. The CDR3: CASSQIGVADTGELFF. As DNA, the CDR3 is TGTGCCAGCAGCCAAATCGGGGTCGCGGACACCGGGGAGCTGTTTTTT. The V call is TRBV14, the J call TRBJ2-2; weak D call: TRBD2 (5 bases). The V gene's germline CDR1 is SGHDN and CDR2 FVKESK. V dropped 2 bases and J dropped 3 bases, with 13 bases sitting between them. CDR3 size: 16 residues.

The chain carries TRBV4-3 and TRBJ1-1; no definite D call. Germline V gives CDR1 LGHNA, CDR2 YSLEER. CDR3 length: 13 amino acids. V dropped 0 bases and J dropped 5 bases, with 7 bases sitting between them. Here the CDR3 reads CASSQDAPTEAFF. CDR3 nucleotide sequence: TGCGCCAGCAGCCAAGACGCACCAACTGAAGCTTTCTTT.

The chain carries TRBV2 and TRBJ2-2; no clear D. This CDR3 has 15 residues. V lost 4 bases and J lost 0, with 9 bases in between. From germline, CDR1 is SNHLY and CDR2 FYNNEI. CDR3 residues: CASSVGVPNTGELFF. The CDR3 nucleotides read TGTGCCAGCAGTGTGGGTGTTCCGAACACCGGGGAGCTGTTTTTT.

J is TRBJ2-2 and V is TRBV29-1; unclear D gene. Deletions cut 4 bases from V and 8 bases from J, with 14 bases between. CDR3 size: 13 residues. CDR1 and CDR2 from the germline V gene are SQVTM and ANQGSEA. The chain's CDR3 is CSVARVGSGELFF. The CDR3, as DNA: TGCAGCGTTGCTAGGGTCGGATCGGGGGAGCTGTTTTTT.

The chain uses TRBV7-2 and TRBJ2-4; D not certain. This CDR3 spans 15 amino acids. Germline V gene data show CDR1 as SGHTA and CDR2 as FQGNSA. The V end was cut by 2 bases, the J end by 0 bases, with 8 bases between. CDR3 bases: TGTGCCAGCAGCTTAATGGTGCTAGCCAAAAACATTCAGTACTTC. It codes for CASSLMVLAKNIQYF.

This rearrangement joins TRBV4-3 to TRBJ1-2; 12 bases match TRBD1. CDR3 length equals 16 residues. V gave up 2 bases and J gave up 7 bases; unmatched junction bases: 8. CDR1 and CDR2 (germline): LGHNA, YSLEER. The CDR3 reads CASSQPPGQGASGYTF. The DNA for the CDR3 is TGCGCCAGCAGCCAACCTCCGGGACAGGGGGCGTCTGGCTACACCTTC.

This clone was detected once. J is TRBJ2-7 and V is TRBV5-1, with D perhaps being TRBD1 or TRBD2 (5 bases each). CDR1 SGHRS and CDR2 YFSETQ come from the germline V gene. The CDR3 sequence is 14 residues long. V was cut by 6 bases and J by 3 bases, with 16 bases left in between. This CDR3 is CASTRAGAHYEQYF. The CDR3 DNA reads as TGCGCCAGCACCAGAGCCGGGGCACACTACGAGCAGTACTTC.

The V gene is TRBV7-2, the J gene TRBJ1-1; a weak D match, TRBD1 (5 bases). The germline V and J ends were trimmed by 1 base and 3 bases, with 15 bases remaining between them. Germline CDR1 and CDR2: SGHTA and FQGNSA. CDR3 length equals 16 residues. CDR3 amino acids: CASSLGGTPRDTEAFF. CDR3 sequence (DNA): TGTGCCAGCAGCTTAGGGGGGACCCCAAGGGACACTGAAGCTTTCTTT.

The V gene is TRBV21-1, the J gene TRBJ2-7; the D call TRBD1 from the table was never checked on the DNA. TRBV21-1 is tagged as a pseudogene. The CDR3 runs to 14 residues. This CDR3 reads CASSKDQGNYEQYF. CDR3 coding DNA: TGTGCCAGCAGCAAAGACCAGGGAAACTACGAGCAGTACTTC.

This clone was observed a handful of times. V is TRBV11-2 and J is TRBJ2-5, with D perhaps given as TRBD1 or TRBD2 (6 bases each). Trimming pared 3 bases from V and 4 bases from J, leaving 12 bases between. Germline lookup yields CDR1 SGHAT and CDR2 FQNNGV. The CDR3 has 14 amino acids. The CDR3 loop is CASSLEGHGETQYF. For the CDR3, the DNA is TGTGCCAGCAGCTTGGAGGGACACGGAGAGACCCAGTACTTC.

This clone was recorded only once. CDR3 sequence: CATSDELGYTF. CDR3 bases: TGTGCCACCAGTGACGAGTTGGGCTACACCTTC. V and J are TRBV24-1 and TRBJ1-2; no definite D call. CDR3 length: 11 amino acids. The germline V and J ends were trimmed by 4 bases and 8 bases, with 7 bases remaining between them. CDR1 is KGHDR and CDR2 is SFDVKD in the germline V gene.

The chain has TRBV10-3 and TRBJ2-1; the match to TRBD2 covers 7 bases. This CDR3 spans 14 amino acids. V dropped 10 bases and J dropped 6; count of bases not matched to a gene: 12. Looked up from germline, CDR1 is ENHRY and CDR2 is SYGVKD. Here the CDR3 DNA reads TGTGCCACCAGCGAGCGGGAAACTCGCAATGAGCAGTTCTTC. Translating gives CATSERETRNEQFF.

The rearrangement joins TRBV5-4 to TRBJ1-1; a possible D gene is TRBD1 (5 bases). Germline CDR1 is SGHNT and CDR2 is YYREEE (reference sequence). The CDR3 has 16 amino acids. Trimming took off 4 bases at V and 0 bases at J, with 16 bases between the two ends. The CDR3 sequence: CASSPLGAGMNTEAFF. For the CDR3, the DNA is TGTGCCAGCAGCCCTCTCGGGGCAGGGATGAACACTGAAGCTTTCTTT. Using reference TRBV5-4 and TRBJ1-1 for the parts outside the CDR3, the full variable domain is ETGVTQSPTHLIKTRGQQVTLRCSSQSGHNTVSWYQQALGQGPQFIFQYYREEENGRGNFPPRFSGLQFPNYSSELNVNALELDDSALYLCASSPLGAGMNTEAFFGQGTRLTVV.

The rearrangement uses TRBV28 and TRBJ2-2, with D perhaps TRBD1 or TRBD2 (5 bases each). V lost 1 base and J lost 4, with 13 bases in between. In germline, CDR1 is MDHEN, CDR2 SYDVKM. The CDR3 runs 16 residues. CDR3 residues: CASSLSGALGTGELFF. The CDR3 DNA reads TGTGCCAGCAGTTTATCCGGGGCCCTGGGCACCGGGGAGCTGTTTTTT.

This clone was observed once. The rearrangement uses TRBV5-8 and TRBJ1-2; TRBD1 matches at 9 bases. This CDR3 region has 16 residues. V dropped 3 bases and J dropped 1; count of bases not matched to a gene: 7. Germline CDR1 is SGHTS and CDR2 is YDEGEE. CDR3 nucleotide sequence: TGTGCCAGCAGCTCCGGGACAGGGATGGGTAACTATGGCTACACCTTC. Amino acids: CASSSGTGMGNYGYTF.

In the case of this clone: Additional DNA sequences in this sample encode the identical CDR3. V usage is TRBV9 and J usage is TRBJ1-1, with a tentative D call TRBD1 (6 bases). Germline CDR1 is SGDLS and CDR2 is YYNGEE. The V end was cut by 0 bases, the J end by 4 bases, with 13 bases between. The CDR3 extends over 15 amino acids. This chain's CDR3 is CASSVDGGRGTEAFF. The CDR3 DNA is TGTGCCAGCAGCGTAGATGGGGGGCGCGGCACTGAAGCTTTCTTT.

The chain employs TRBV6-5 and TRBJ1-2; D possibly corresponds to TRBD1 (6 bases). V was clipped by 5 bases and J by 2 bases, with 15 bases between them. The CDR3 is made up of 15 amino acids. Germline V gene data show CDR1 as MNHEY and CDR2 as SVGAGI. DNA of the CDR3: TGTGCCAGCAGTCCTGTTGGGGGCTTCAACTATGGCTACACCTTC. Translating gives CASSPVGGFNYGYTF.

The chain joins TRBV30 to TRBJ1-5; the match to TRBD1 covers 7 bases. CDR3 length: 12 residues. CDR1 is GTSNPN and CDR2 is SVGIG in the germline V gene (reference sequence). V lost 7 bases to trimming and J lost 7 bases; unmatched junction nucleotides: 7. For the CDR3, the DNA is TGTGCCTTAGGGGGCTTAGGCCAGCCCCAGCATTTT. It yields the protein CALGGLGQPQHF.

This chain links TRBV15 with TRBJ2-7; weak D call: TRBD2 (5 bases). The CDR3 is 14 amino acids. The germline V gene has CDR1 LNHNV and CDR2 YYDKDF (reference sequence). V lost 0 bases and J 4 bases, leaving 10 bases between the germline ends. Here the CDR3 DNA reads TGTGCCACCAGCAGAGACAATGGACTTTACGAGCAGTACTTC. This codes for CATSRDNGLYEQYF.

The chain joins TRBV28 to TRBJ1-5; possibly TRBD1 for D (5 bases). The CDR3 runs 15 residues. Germline V gene lookup returns CDR1 MDHEN and CDR2 SYDVKM. V lost 6 bases and J 6 bases, leaving 18 bases between the germline ends. Written as DNA, the CDR3 is TGTGCCAGCAGCTCTGGCGGGGGACTCGGTCAGCCCCAGCATTTT. As protein: CASSSGGGLGQPQHF.